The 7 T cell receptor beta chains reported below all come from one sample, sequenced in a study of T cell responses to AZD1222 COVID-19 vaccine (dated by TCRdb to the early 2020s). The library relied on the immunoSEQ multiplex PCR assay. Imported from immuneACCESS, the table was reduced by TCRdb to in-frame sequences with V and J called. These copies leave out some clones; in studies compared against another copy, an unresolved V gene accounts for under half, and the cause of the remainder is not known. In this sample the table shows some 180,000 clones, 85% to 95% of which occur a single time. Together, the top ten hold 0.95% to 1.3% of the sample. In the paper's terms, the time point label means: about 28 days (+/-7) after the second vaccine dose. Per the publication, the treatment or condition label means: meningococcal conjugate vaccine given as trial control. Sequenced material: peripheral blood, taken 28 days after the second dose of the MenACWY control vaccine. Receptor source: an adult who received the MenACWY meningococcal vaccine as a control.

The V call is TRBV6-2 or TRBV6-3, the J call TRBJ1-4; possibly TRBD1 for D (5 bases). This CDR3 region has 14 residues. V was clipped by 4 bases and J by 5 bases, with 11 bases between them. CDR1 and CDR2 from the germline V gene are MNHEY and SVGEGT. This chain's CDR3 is CASSWGRSNEKLFF. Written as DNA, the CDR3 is TGTGCCAGCAGTTGGGGACGCTCGAATGAAAAACTGTTTTTT.

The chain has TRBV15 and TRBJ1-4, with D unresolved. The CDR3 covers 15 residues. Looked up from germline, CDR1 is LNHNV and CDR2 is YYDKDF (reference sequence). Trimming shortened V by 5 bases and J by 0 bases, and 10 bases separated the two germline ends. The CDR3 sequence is CATSARLATNEKLFF. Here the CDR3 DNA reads TGTGCCACCAGCGCCAGGTTAGCAACTAATGAAAAACTGTTTTTT. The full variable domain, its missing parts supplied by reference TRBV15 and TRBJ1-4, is DAMVIQNPRYQVTQFGKPVTLSCSQTLNHNVMYWYQQKSSQAPKLLFHYYDKDFNNEADTPDNFQSRRPNTSFCFLDIRSPGLGDTAMYLCATSARLATNEKLFFGSGTQLSVL.

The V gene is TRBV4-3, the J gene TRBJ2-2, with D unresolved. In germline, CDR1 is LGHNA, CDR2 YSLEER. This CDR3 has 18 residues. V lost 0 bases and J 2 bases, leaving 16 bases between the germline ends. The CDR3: CASSQEKTRPTNTGELFF. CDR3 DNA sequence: TGCGCCAGCAGCCAAGAAAAGACTCGTCCCACTAACACCGGGGAGCTGTTTTTT.

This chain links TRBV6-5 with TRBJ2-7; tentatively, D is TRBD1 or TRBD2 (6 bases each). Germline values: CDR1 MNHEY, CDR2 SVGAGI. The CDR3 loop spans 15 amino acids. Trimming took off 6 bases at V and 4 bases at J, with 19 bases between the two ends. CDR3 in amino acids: CASRNTWGAPYEQYF. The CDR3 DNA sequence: TGTGCCAGCAGGAACACCTGGGGGGCCCCTTACGAGCAGTACTTC.

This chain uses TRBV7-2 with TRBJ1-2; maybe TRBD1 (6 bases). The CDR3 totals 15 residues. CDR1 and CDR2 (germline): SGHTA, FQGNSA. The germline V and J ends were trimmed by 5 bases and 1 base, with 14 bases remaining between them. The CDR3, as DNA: TGTGCCAGCAGCCCCGAGACAGGCTTTAACTATGGCTACACCTTC. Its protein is CASSPETGFNYGYTF.

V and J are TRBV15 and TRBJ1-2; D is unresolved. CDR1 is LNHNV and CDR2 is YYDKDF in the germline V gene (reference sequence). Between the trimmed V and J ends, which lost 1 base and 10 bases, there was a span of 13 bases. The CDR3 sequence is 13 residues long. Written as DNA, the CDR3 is TGTGCCACCAGCAGAGCGCTCGGGGTCCCCTACACCTTC. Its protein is CATSRALGVPYTF.

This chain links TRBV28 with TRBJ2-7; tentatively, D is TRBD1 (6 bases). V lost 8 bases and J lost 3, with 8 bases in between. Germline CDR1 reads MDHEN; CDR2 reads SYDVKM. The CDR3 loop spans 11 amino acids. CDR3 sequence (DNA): TGTGCCAGCGGGGACAACTACGAGCAGTACTTC. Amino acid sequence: CASGDNYEQYF.